This T cell receptor beta chain came from a study of vaccination effects on CD4 cells after COVID-19. Regarding this clone: Its antigen is unidentified.

Generated by immunoSEQ multiplex PCR, the TCRdb table keeps only in-frame clones and is missing some. The sample lists over 20,000 clones, 73% seen once, with over 9.5% in the top ten. Antigen-specific CD4+ T cells were first expanded with viral peptide pools by the ViraFEST assay and only then sequenced. A 10-day culture period preceded the isolation of CD4+ T cells. No vaccinee had earlier SARS-CoV-2 infection, and nucleocapsid antibodies were negative. Cultures used roughly 2 million PBMC per well, 9 to 10 IU/ml IL-2 and about 10 ug/ml peptides. Cultures had half their medium replaced with IL-2 medium on days 3 and 7. This sequence originates from a human donor who received a COVID-19 vaccine. Sequencing used CD4+ T cells from PBMCs cultured with HCoV-229E spike peptides, obtained before COVID-19 vaccination.

For the CDR3, the DNA is TGTGCCATCAGTGAGCACGGACAGTTTCAGCCCCAGCATTTT. Amino acid sequence: CAISEHGQFQPQHF. The genes are TRBV10-3 and TRBJ1-5; a possible D gene is TRBD1 (6 bases). The germline V gene encodes CDR1 ENHRY and CDR2 SYGVKD. V dropped 2 bases and J dropped 6 bases, with 11 bases sitting between them. This CDR3 region has 14 residues.